The 27 T cell receptor beta chains reported below all come from one sample, sequenced in a study of blood T cell repertoires in COVID-19. Sequencing used immunoSEQ multiplex PCR; TCRdb keeps in-frame clones, though not all of them. Here the sample spans more than 250,000 clones, roughly 86% being singletons. Sequenced material: PBMCs or T cells enriched from blood (not recorded which). These TCRs come from a woman between 18 and 29 years old who had recovered from COVID-19.

The chain carries TRBV6-2 or TRBV6-3 and TRBJ1-2, with D perhaps TRBD1 (5 bases). The CDR3 is made up of 13 amino acids. Trimming removed 5 bases from V and 2 bases from J, with 9 bases in between. Germline CDR1 and CDR2: MNHEY and SVGEGT. CDR3 sequence reads: CASSVTVNYGYTF. For the CDR3, the DNA is TGTGCCAGCAGTGTGACAGTGAACTATGGCTACACCTTC.

This chain joins TRBV10-3 and TRBJ2-2; 7 nucleotides agree with TRBD1. The CDR3 extends over 16 amino acids. The germline gives CDR1 ENHRY, CDR2 SYGVKD. J lost 1 base, V lost 11 bases, and 13 bases had no gene match. The CDR3 reads CAHRMGNRGNTGELFF. In DNA form, the CDR3 reads TGTGCCCACCGAATGGGGAACAGGGGGAACACCGGGGAGCTGTTTTTT.

The V call is TRBV29-1, the J call TRBJ2-1; D gene unclear. The germline CDR1 and CDR2 sequences are SQVTM and ANQGSEA. This CDR3 has 13 residues. Deletions cut 2 bases from V and 7 bases from J, with 12 bases between. CDR3 amino acids: CSVELDKKNEQFF. The CDR3 DNA sequence: TGCAGCGTTGAACTAGATAAAAAGAATGAGCAGTTCTTC.

The V call is TRBV19, the J call TRBJ1-2; the D gene is possibly TRBD1 (5 bases). The V gene's germline CDR1 is LNHDA and CDR2 SQIVND (reference sequence). The CDR3 is 13 residues long. Between the trimmed V and J ends, which lost 1 base and 8 bases, there was a span of 11 bases. Here the CDR3 DNA reads TGTGCCAGTAGTATAGGCAGGGATGGCGGCTACACCTTC. Its protein product is CASSIGRDGGYTF.

The V gene is TRBV2, the J gene TRBJ2-1; TRBD1 might be the D (5 bases). The CDR3 has 15 residues. Per germline, CDR1 SNHLY and CDR2 FYNNEI. V lost 0 bases to trimming and J lost 2 bases, with 8 bases between them. Written as DNA, the CDR3 is TGTGCCAGCAGTGAAGCAGGGGTCCCCTACAATGAGCAGTTCTTC. This encodes CASSEAGVPYNEQFF. The full variable domain, with the rest looked up from reference TRBV2 and TRBJ2-1, is EPEVTQTPSHQVTQMGQEVILRCVPISNHLYFYWYRQILGQKVEFLVSFYNNEISEKSEIFDDQFSVERPDGSNFTLKIRSTKLEDSAMYFCASSEAGVPYNEQFFGPGTRLTVL.

J is TRBJ1-2 and V is TRBV10-2; tentatively, D is TRBD1 (6 bases). V was clipped by 0 bases and J by 2 bases, with 13 bases between them. CDR3 length: 16 residues. CDR1 is WSHSY and CDR2 is SAAADI in the germline V gene. This CDR3 is CASSESKDSLNYGYTF. Here the CDR3 DNA reads TGCGCCAGCAGTGAGTCGAAGGACAGTCTGAACTATGGCTACACCTTC.

The chain couples TRBV30 to TRBJ1-2; a weak D match, TRBD1 (6 bases). Per germline, CDR1 GTSNPN and CDR2 SVGIG (reference sequence). The length of the CDR3 is 13 residues. Trimming removed 0 bases from V and 5 bases from J, with 10 bases in between. CDR3 residues: CAWSVQGPYGYTF. The CDR3 DNA is TGTGCCTGGAGTGTACAGGGACCATATGGCTACACCTTC. The variable domain in full, with the rest retrieved from reference TRBV30 and TRBJ1-2, is SQTIHQWPATLVQPVGSPLSLECTVEGTSNPNLYWYRQAAGRGLQLLFYSVGIGQISSEVPQNLSASRPQDRQFILSSKKLLLSDSGFYLCAWSVQGPYGYTFGSGTRLTVV.

This chain uses TRBV18 with TRBJ1-1, with 7 bases matching TRBD1. CDR3 size: 14 residues. With V trimmed by 6 bases and J by 8 bases, 12 bases remained unmatched. Germline V gene data show CDR1 as KGHSH and CDR2 as LQKENI. The DNA of the CDR3 is TGTGCCAGCTCCCCGGGACAGCAGAACTCCGAAGCTTTCTTT. Translation gives CASSPGQQNSEAFF.

This chain joins TRBV27 and TRBJ1-5, with no clear D. Germline CDR1 is MNHEY and CDR2 is SMNVEV (reference sequence). The CDR3 consists of 20 residues. The V end was cut by 0 bases, the J end by 0 bases, with 21 bases between. The CDR3, as DNA: TGTGCCAGCAGTTTATCGCAAACTCCCGAGACACTCTATAGCAATCAGCCCCAGCATTTT. Translating gives CASSLSQTPETLYSNQPQHF.

This chain uses TRBV2 with TRBJ2-7; D possibly corresponds to TRBD1 (8 bases). This CDR3 comprises 14 residues. The V end was cut by 7 bases, the J end by 6 bases, with 19 bases between. CDR1 and CDR2 from the germline V gene are SNHLY and FYNNEI. CDR3 nucleotides: TGTGCCAGCAACAGGGGGGGGATGGCTATCGAGCAGTACTTC. Its protein product is CASNRGGMAIEQYF.

This chain connects TRBV9 to TRBJ1-2; 8 bases agree with TRBD1. The trim removed 0 bases at V and 8 bases at J, leaving 6 bases unmatched. CDR3 length equals 14 residues. CDR1 SGDLS and CDR2 YYNGEE come from the germline V gene. CDR3 protein: CASSVGQGAKGYTF. The CDR3 DNA sequence: TGTGCCAGCAGCGTAGGCCAGGGGGCGAAAGGCTACACCTTC.

This clone has only one observation. V and J are TRBV19 and TRBJ2-1; D is unresolved. V was clipped by 5 bases and J by 5 bases, with 16 bases between them. The CDR3 contains 15 residues. Germline-derived CDR1 and CDR2 are LNHDA and SQIVND (reference sequence). DNA of the CDR3: TGTGCCAGTAGTCTAGGGCCAAACCCGAACAATGAGCAGTTCTTC. This translates into CASSLGPNPNNEQFF.

The rearrangement links TRBV28 to TRBJ1-4; a possible D gene is TRBD1 (6 bases). Trimming pared 2 bases from V and 8 bases from J, leaving 15 bases between. Germline V lookup: CDR1 MDHEN, CDR2 SYDVKM. The CDR3 has 15 residues. The CDR3 region is CASSLISGGQEKLFF. DNA for the CDR3: TGTGCCAGCAGTTTAATATCGGGGGGCCAAGAAAAACTGTTTTTT.

This rearrangement joins TRBV30 to TRBJ2-5; 12 bases agree with TRBD2. From germline, CDR1 is GTSNPN and CDR2 SVGIG (reference sequence). Unmatched junction bases numbered 4, after V lost 3 bases and J lost 5 bases. This CDR3 has 14 residues. CDR3 residues: CAWSLAGGLETQYF. CDR3 DNA: TGTGCCTGGAGCCTAGCGGGGGGGCTGGAGACCCAGTACTTC.

This chain connects TRBV4-1 to TRBJ2-1; TRBD2 matches 9 bases. Per germline, CDR1 MGHRA and CDR2 YSYEKL. The V gene end was trimmed by 3 bases and the J gene end by 2 bases; junction bases not matched to a gene: 5. The CDR3 is 16 residues long. CDR3 coding DNA: TGCGCCAGCAGCCACCCGAGCGGGGGGACCTACAATGAGCAGTTCTTC. Protein sequence: CASSHPSGGTYNEQFF.

The sample holds one count of this clone. V is TRBV6-1 and J is TRBJ1-2; possible D gene TRBD1, 5 bases. The CDR3 length is 13 residues. Germline CDR1 and CDR2: MNHNS and SASEGT. The V and J ends lost 3 bases and 7 bases respectively, with 12 bases between them. CDR3 protein: CASSESGFLGYTF. The CDR3 DNA is TGTGCCAGCAGTGAGTCAGGGTTTCTTGGCTACACCTTC.

J is TRBJ2-1 and V is TRBV27; 8 nucleotides line up with TRBD2. Germline trimming cut 5 bases from V and 9 bases from J; bases unmatched to any gene: 9. The CDR3 sequence is 14 residues long. Germline CDR1 and CDR2: MNHEY and SMNVEV (reference sequence). The DNA for the CDR3 is TGTGCCAGCAGTCGTCACGGGGGGGCCGTTGAGCAGTTCTTC. Translating gives CASSRHGGAVEQFF.

The chain links TRBV18 to TRBJ2-1; 7 nucleotides line up with TRBD1. In germline, CDR1 is KGHSH, CDR2 LQKENI. Trimming at V came to 2 bases and at J to 3 bases, leaving 7 bases not matched to a gene. This CDR3 spans 16 amino acids. CDR3 region: CASSPSPGQNYNEQFF. For the CDR3, the DNA is TGTGCCAGCTCACCAAGTCCGGGACAGAACTACAATGAGCAGTTCTTC.

V is TRBV11-3 and J is TRBJ2-1; maybe TRBD2 (5 bases). V lost 5 bases and J lost 7, with 15 bases in between. Germline CDR1 is SGHNT and CDR2 is YENEEA. This CDR3 region has 14 residues. CDR3 coding DNA: TGTGCCAGCAGCGGAGGTTCCCTTTTTAATGAGCAGTTCTTC. This gives the protein CASSGGSLFNEQFF. The full variable domain, with the rest looked up from reference TRBV11-3 and TRBJ2-1, is EAGVVQSPRYKIIEKKQPVAFWCNPISGHNTLYWYLQNLGQGPELLIRYENEEAVDDSQLPKDRFSAERLKGVDSTLKIQPAELGDSAVYLCASSGGSLFNEQFFGPGTRLTVL.

The J gene is TRBJ1-6, the V gene TRBV7-2, with TRBD1 identical over 9 bases. The CDR3 length is 16 residues. Unmatched junction bases numbered 7, after V lost 5 bases and J lost 5 bases. Germline V lookup: CDR1 SGHTA, CDR2 FQGNSA. The CDR3 nucleotides are TGTGCCAGCAGCCTGGGACAGGGCTGGGATAATTCACCCCTCCACTTT. Translation: CASSLGQGWDNSPLHF.

This rearrangement joins TRBV7-8 to TRBJ2-1; TRBD2 aligns across 11 bases. The germline CDR1 and CDR2 sequences are SGHVS and FQNEAQ. The CDR3 length is 14 residues. V gave up 5 bases and J gave up 6 bases; unmatched junction bases: 3. CDR3 in amino acids: CASSRGTSGNEQFF. In DNA form, the CDR3 reads TGTGCCAGCAGCCGGGGGACTAGCGGCAATGAGCAGTTCTTC.

The chain joins TRBV15 to TRBJ1-1, with D possibly TRBD1 on 6 matching bases. This CDR3 contains 15 residues. V gave up 4 bases and J gave up 2 bases, with 14 bases separating them. In germline, CDR1 is LNHNV, CDR2 YYDKDF (reference sequence). The DNA of the CDR3 is TGTGCCACCAGCATTGCGGGGGGCGGTAACACTGAAGCTTTCTTT. It encodes CATSIAGGGNTEAFF.

The rearrangement joins TRBV30 to TRBJ2-3; 7 bases are a match to TRBD1. J lost 3 bases, V lost 2 bases, and 8 bases had no gene match. Germline-derived CDR1 and CDR2 are GTSNPN and SVGIG (reference sequence). This CDR3 spans 15 amino acids. In DNA, the CDR3 is TGTGCCTGGAGTTTAGGGACAGCTCTTACAGATACGCAGTATTTT. Translated, it gives CAWSLGTALTDTQYF.

In this sample, this clone turned up many times. V is TRBV6-5 and J is TRBJ1-1; D possibly corresponds to TRBD1 (5 bases). The CDR3 is 14 amino acids. Germline V gene lookup returns CDR1 MNHEY and CDR2 SVGAGI. V gave up 2 bases and J gave up 0 bases, with 7 bases separating them. The CDR3 bases are TGTGCCAGCAGTTACGGACACCTGAACACTGAAGCTTTCTTT. Translated: CASSYGHLNTEAFF.

This chain uses TRBV7-8 with TRBJ2-7; TRBD2 agrees at 8 bases. Trimming removed 4 bases from V and 6 bases from J; junction bases left unmatched: 5. In germline, CDR1 is SGHVS, CDR2 FQNEAQ. The CDR3 covers 13 residues. CDR3 amino acids: CASSSGLGGEQYF. DNA of the CDR3: TGTGCCAGCAGCTCGGGACTAGGGGGCGAGCAGTACTTC.

The chain is built from TRBV4-2 and TRBJ2-7; the match to TRBD2 covers 13 bases. The CDR3 spans 15 residues. After removal of 3 bases from V and 4 bases from J, the junction contained 3 bases not matched to a gene. CDR1 LGHNA and CDR2 YNFKEQ come from the germline V gene. The CDR3 DNA follows: TGTGCCAGCAGCCACCCGACTAGCGGGAGGTACGAGCAGTACTTC. It codes for CASSHPTSGRYEQYF.

J is TRBJ2-1 and V is TRBV29-1; perhaps TRBD2 as D (7 bases). Germline V gene lookup returns CDR1 SQVTM and CDR2 ANQGSEA. V shed 3 bases and J shed 9 bases, with 15 bases lying between them. There are 13 residues in the CDR3. Written as DNA, the CDR3 is TGCAGCGTTGATCGGGGGGCCGGTAGTGAGCAGTTCTTC. Encoded protein: CSVDRGAGSEQFF.